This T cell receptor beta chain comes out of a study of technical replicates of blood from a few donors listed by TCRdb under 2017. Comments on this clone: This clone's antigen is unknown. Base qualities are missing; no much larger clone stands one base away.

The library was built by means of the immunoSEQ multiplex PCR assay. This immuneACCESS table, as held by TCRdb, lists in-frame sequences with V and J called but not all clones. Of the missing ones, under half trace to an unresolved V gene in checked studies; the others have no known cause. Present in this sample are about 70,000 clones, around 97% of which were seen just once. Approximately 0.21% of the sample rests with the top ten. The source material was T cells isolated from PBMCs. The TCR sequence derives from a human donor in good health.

The CDR3 protein is CASSFKASPDTQYF. The DNA reads TGTGCCAGCAGCTTTAAAGCGTCCCCAGATACGCAGTATTTT. This chain is built from TRBV5-4 and TRBJ2-3, with the D segment identity uncertain. CDR1 SGHNT and CDR2 YYREEE are derived from the germline V gene (reference sequence). Reading from cysteine to phenylalanine, the CDR3 counts 14 amino acids. Left in the record is the CDR3 DNA by itself, 42 bases read in frame from the first base. V and J are truncated by 2 bases and 4 bases respectively, leaving an intervening sequence of 11 bases.